Listed here are 18 T cell receptor beta chains from one sample, sequenced in a study of T cells after yellow fever vaccination. TCRdb ran MiXCR on the 5' RACE reads and lists one entry per CDR3 protein. The table has a few hundred thousand distinct CDR3 sequences, 8.5% to 10% seen once. Sequencing used CD4+ T cells sorted from PBMCs, obtained 5 days after the yellow fever booster vaccination. These TCRs come from a young man who received the YFV17D yellow fever vaccine.

CDR3 region: CASSPPMGISYGYTF. DNA of the CDR3: TGTGCCAGCTCACCACCGATGGGGATTAGCTATGGCTACACCTTC. This rearrangement joins TRBV18 to TRBJ1-2; no reliable D call. CDR3 length equals 15 residues. Germline V gives CDR1 KGHSH, CDR2 LQKENI. The germline V and J ends were trimmed by 0 bases and 4 bases, with 12 bases remaining between them.

V gene TRBV28 combines with J gene TRBJ1-5; no clear D gene. The germline CDR1 and CDR2 sequences are MDHEN and SYDVKM. This CDR3 is built from 13 residues. V was shortened by 5 bases and J by 5 bases, with 10 bases between the two germline ends. The CDR3 DNA sequence: TGTGCCAGCAGTACCGTGGGTTATCAGCCCCAGCATTTT. Translation gives CASSTVGYQPQHF.

V is TRBV4-3 and J is TRBJ2-2; 7 nucleotides agree with TRBD1. The junction had 7 bases not matched to a gene; V was cut back by 6 bases and J by 0 bases. The germline gives CDR1 LGHNA, CDR2 YSLEER. This CDR3 is 16 amino acids long. DNA for the CDR3: TGCGCCAGCAGAAAGGGGGCAGCCTCGAACACCGGGGAGCTGTTTTTT. This sequence encodes CASRKGAASNTGELFF.

Only a few counts were recorded for this clonotype. The chain combines TRBV5-1 with TRBJ2-3; D is ambiguous. The V end lost 3 bases, the J end lost 6 bases, and 11 bases lay between the germline ends. Germline CDR1 SGHRS, CDR2 YFSETQ. The CDR3 loop spans 13 amino acids. This CDR3 reads CASSSPLADTQYF. The CDR3 DNA is TGCGCCAGCAGCTCCCCTCTCGCGGATACGCAGTATTTT. The full variable domain, in which reference TRBV5-1 and TRBJ2-3 provide the parts outside the CDR3, is KAGVTQTPRYLIKTRGQQVTLSCSPISGHRSVSWYQQTPGQGLQFLFEYFSETQRNKGNFPGRFSGRQFSNSRSEMNVSTLELGDSALYLCASSSPLADTQYFGPGTRLTVL.

J is TRBJ2-3 and V is TRBV14; 9 bases map to TRBD2. Looked up from germline, CDR1 is SGHDN and CDR2 is FVKESK. J lost 5 bases, V lost 4 bases, and 4 bases had no gene match. The CDR3 runs 14 residues. The CDR3 nucleotides are TGTGCCAGCAGCCCTAGCGGGGTGAAAGATACGCAGTATTTT. The encoded protein is CASSPSGVKDTQYF.

V is TRBV4-2 and J is TRBJ2-6; D remains ambiguous. Germline V gives CDR1 LGHNA, CDR2 YNFKEQ. V shed 0 bases and J shed 0 bases, with 15 bases lying between them. The CDR3 extends over 19 amino acids. The CDR3 DNA is TGTGCCAGCAGCCAAGACGCTGGGTTTTATTACTCTGGGGCCAACGTCCTGACTTTC. Its translation: CASSQDAGFYYSGANVLTF.

This clonotype was recorded many times. The chain links TRBV6-1 to TRBJ2-3; D is ambiguous. Germline values: CDR1 MNHNS, CDR2 SASEGT. The V end lost 8 bases, the J end lost 1 base, and 7 bases lay between the germline ends. The CDR3 is 12 amino acids. CDR3 DNA sequence: TGTGCCAGCGGTAGGGGCACAGATACGCAGTATTTT. Translated, it gives CASGRGTDTQYF.

In its sample, this clonotype was seen a few times. V usage is TRBV6-2 or TRBV6-3 and J usage is TRBJ1-4, with D uncertain. This CDR3 comprises 14 residues. Deletions cut 6 bases from V and 7 bases from J, with 15 bases between. Germline CDR1 reads MNHEY; CDR2 reads SVGEGT. The CDR3 nucleotides are TGTGCCAGCAGCTCCTGGACGGGAGGTGAAAAACTGTTTTTT. Protein: CASSSWTGGEKLFF.

This clonotype appeared a few times. The CDR3 coding sequence is TGCAGCGGTCGAGCATTTAGAGATACTGAAGCTTTCTTT. Amino acids: CSGRAFRDTEAFF. V usage is TRBV29-1 and J usage is TRBJ1-1; D is undetermined. CDR1 and CDR2 from the germline V gene are SQVTM and ANQGSEA. CDR3 length equals 13 residues. Trimming stripped 7 bases from V and 5 bases from J, with 17 bases between.

This clonotype was counted a few times. The J gene is TRBJ1-1, the V gene TRBV7-2, with a weak D call TRBD1 (6 bases). Trimming stripped 3 bases from V and 2 bases from J, with 10 bases between. CDR3 length: 14 amino acids. Germline loops: CDR1 SGHTA, CDR2 FQGNSA. CDR3 in amino acids: CASSLFRGNTEAFF. CDR3 DNA sequence: TGTGCCAGCAGCTTGTTCAGGGGCAACACTGAAGCTTTCTTT.

The chain combines TRBV20-1 with TRBJ2-3, with D hard to call. Per the germline V gene, CDR1 is DFQATT and CDR2 is SNEGSKA (reference sequence). Between the trimmed V and J ends, which lost 1 base and 1 base, there was a span of 6 bases. The CDR3 is 13 residues long. Here the CDR3 DNA reads TGCAGTGCTAGAGCTTCGGGCACAGATACGCAGTATTTT. Protein sequence: CSARASGTDTQYF.

This clonotype was counted many times. The chain uses TRBV12-3 or TRBV12-4 and TRBJ1-1, with D maybe TRBD1 (5 bases). This CDR3 has 13 amino acids. The V end lost 7 bases, the J end lost 4 bases, and 13 bases lay between the germline ends. The CDR3 DNA follows: TGTGCCAGCAACCCGGGGGGGGGCACTGAAGCTTTCTTT. This translates into CASNPGGGTEAFF.

This clonotype appeared many times. This chain links TRBV5-6 with TRBJ1-6; possibly TRBD1 for D (6 bases). The germline gives CDR1 SGHDT, CDR2 YYEEEE. The length of the CDR3 is 15 residues. Deletions cut 5 bases from V and 5 bases from J, with 14 bases between. The CDR3 DNA reads as TGTGCCAGCAGTTACACGGACAGAAATAATTCACCCCTCCACTTT. It encodes CASSYTDRNNSPLHF.

The chain has TRBV10-3 and TRBJ2-5, with TRBD2 matching 9 bases. Per the germline V gene, CDR1 is ENHRY and CDR2 is SYGVKD. This CDR3 has 15 residues. V shed 6 bases and J 2 bases; nucleotides not matched to a gene: 7. The chain's CDR3 is CAISRTSAQQETQYF. CDR3 DNA sequence: TGTGCCATCAGCAGGACTAGCGCCCAACAAGAGACCCAGTACTTC.

This clonotype showed up many times. The V call is TRBV7-2, the J call TRBJ1-1; D possibly corresponds to TRBD1 (6 bases). Per the germline V gene, CDR1 is SGHTA and CDR2 is FQGNSA. V lost 7 bases to trimming and J lost 4 bases, with 19 bases between them. There are 15 residues in the CDR3. The CDR3 DNA is TGTGCCAGCATGAAAAGGGGGGGAGTAGGCACTGAAGCTTTCTTT. Translating gives CASMKRGGVGTEAFF.

This clonotype was counted at least ten times. The chain carries TRBV3-1 and TRBJ1-4; D is unclear. Germline V gene data show CDR1 as LGHDT and CDR2 as YNNKEL (reference sequence). Trimming removed 1 base from V and 7 bases from J, with 7 bases in between. The CDR3 has 13 residues. The CDR3 region has the DNA TGTGCCAGCAGCCAAGGCCGAACTGAAAAACTGTTTTTT. The encoded protein is CASSQGRTEKLFF. Using reference TRBV3-1 and TRBJ1-4 for the parts outside the CDR3, the full variable domain is DTAVSQTPKYLVTQMGNDKSIKCEQNLGHDTMYWYKQDSKKFLKIMFSYNNKELIINETVPNRFSPKSPDKAHLNLHINSLELGDSAVYFCASSQGRTEKLFFGSGTQLSVL.

This clonotype turned up a few times. The rearrangement uses TRBV3-1 and TRBJ1-2; D is uncertain. The CDR3 has 12 residues. The V gene's germline CDR1 is LGHDT and CDR2 YNNKEL (reference sequence). The ends were cut back, 0 bases at V and 8 bases at J, with 7 bases in the middle. The CDR3 nucleotides are TGTGCCAGCAGCCAAGAGCGGGCGGGCTACACCTTC. Amino acid sequence: CASSQERAGYTF. Together with reference TRBV3-1 and TRBJ1-2, the CDR3 gives the full variable domain: DTAVSQTPKYLVTQMGNDKSIKCEQNLGHDTMYWYKQDSKKFLKIMFSYNNKELIINETVPNRFSPKSPDKAHLNLHINSLELGDSAVYFCASSQERAGYTFGSGTRLTVV.

This clonotype was recorded many times. J is TRBJ2-4 and V is TRBV20-1; 7 bases agree with TRBD2. Germline assignment: CDR1 DFQATT and CDR2 SNEGSKA (reference sequence). V shed 8 bases and J 12 bases; nucleotides not matched to a gene: 7. The CDR3 length is 10 residues. The CDR3 coding sequence is TGCAGTAGCGAGCGGGGAAGTCAGTACTTC. It yields the protein CSSERGSQYF.